Below, 10 T cell receptor beta chains from the same sample are listed, as sequenced in a study of OX40 agonist ivuxolimab in advanced cancers. This table comes from immunoSEQ multiplex PCR, and its TCRdb copy is limited to in-frame clones, with some not included. The sample consists of 65,000 or so clones, roughly 90% of them appearing once. The sample was CD4+ or CD8+ T cells sorted from blood, taken in a trial of the OX40 agonist ivuxolimab. The origin of the receptors is an adult with an advanced solid tumor such as melanoma, head and neck, liver or kidney cancer.

The V and J genes are TRBV6-1 and TRBJ2-3; tentatively, D is TRBD1 (6 bases). CDR1 is MNHNS, CDR2 SASEGT, per germline. Trimming left V 2 bases short and J 6 bases short, with 12 bases between. The CDR3 totals 14 residues. The CDR3 region has the DNA TGTGCCAGCAGTGAAAATAGAAGGGGGGATACGCAGTATTTT. Its protein product is CASSENRRGDTQYF.

The gene calls are TRBV5-1 and TRBJ1-4; D not certain. V dropped 0 bases and J dropped 0 bases, with 12 bases sitting between them. This CDR3 contains 17 residues. The V gene's germline CDR1 is SGHRS and CDR2 YFSETQ. The CDR3 protein is CASSLAGLRTTNEKLFF. CDR3 bases: TGCGCCAGCAGCTTGGCCGGGCTCCGGACAACTAATGAAAAACTGTTTTTT.

The gene calls are TRBV11-2 and TRBJ2-5, with D possibly being TRBD1 (6 bases). Germline CDR1 reads SGHAT; CDR2 reads FQNNGV. This CDR3 is built from 16 residues. The V end was cut by 0 bases, the J end by 7 bases, with 18 bases between. Here the CDR3 reads CASSLDGSTQGGTQYF. Written as DNA, the CDR3 is TGTGCCAGCAGCTTAGACGGATCCACACAAGGGGGGACCCAGTACTTC.

This clone turned up a few times. This sequence joins TRBV2 and TRBJ1-2; D call uncertain. This CDR3 spans 11 amino acids. Germline V lookup: CDR1 SNHLY, CDR2 FYNNEI. Deletions cut 4 bases from V and 5 bases from J, with 5 bases between. In nucleotides, the CDR3 is TGTGCCAGCAGTGCGCAGTATGGCTACACCTTC. Its protein product is CASSAQYGYTF.

The chain uses TRBV5-1 and TRBJ2-1; 7 positions agree with TRBD2. The CDR3 consists of 14 residues. J was trimmed by 2 bases and V by 4 bases; bases with no gene match: 3. Germline CDR1 SGHRS, CDR2 YFSETQ. CDR3 nucleotide sequence: TGCGCCAGCAGCAGCGGGGTGACCTACAATGAGCAGTTCTTC. Protein product: CASSSGVTYNEQFF.

This clone was observed once. V is TRBV5-1 and J is TRBJ2-5; 10 nucleotides align to TRBD2. The CDR3 covers 15 residues. CDR1 SGHRS and CDR2 YFSETQ come from the germline V gene. The ends lost 3 bases at V and 5 bases at J; junction bases unmatched: 7. CDR3 sequence reads: CASSSLGLAIETQYF. CDR3 sequence (DNA): TGCGCCAGCAGCTCCTTGGGACTAGCGATTGAGACCCAGTACTTC. The variable domain in full, with the rest retrieved from reference TRBV5-1 and TRBJ2-5, is KAGVTQTPRYLIKTRGQQVTLSCSPISGHRSVSWYQQTPGQGLQFLFEYFSETQRNKGNFPGRFSGRQFSNSRSEMNVSTLELGDSALYLCASSSLGLAIETQYFGPGTRLLVL.

The chain uses TRBV6-5 and TRBJ1-6, with D unclear. The CDR3 length is 13 residues. The ends were cut back, 5 bases at V and 4 bases at J, with 6 bases in the middle. The germline CDR1 and CDR2 sequences are MNHEY and SVGAGI. CDR3 DNA sequence: TGTGCCAGCAGTGAGGGTTATAATTCACCCCTCCACTTT. Translated, it gives CASSEGYNSPLHF.

The V call is TRBV29-1, the J call TRBJ1-2; D gene uncertain. The CDR3 loop spans 14 amino acids. CDR1 is SQVTM and CDR2 is ANQGSEA in the germline V gene. V was trimmed by 4 bases and J by 0 bases, leaving 12 bases between them. The CDR3 nucleotides are TGCAGCGTTGTAGTACAAACTACTAACTATGGCTACACCTTC. It is translated as CSVVVQTTNYGYTF.

This rearrangement joins TRBV19 to TRBJ2-7; 8 nucleotides agree with TRBD2. Germline assignment: CDR1 LNHDA and CDR2 SQIVND (reference sequence). The CDR3 sequence is 16 residues long. Germline trimming cut 3 bases from V and 1 base from J; bases unmatched to any gene: 8. CDR3 loop: CASSIGLAGESYEQYF. The DNA of the CDR3 is TGTGCCAGTAGTATCGGCCTAGCGGGTGAGTCCTACGAGCAGTACTTC.

The V call is TRBV19, the J call TRBJ1-4; no firm D call. There are 16 residues in the CDR3. V was cut by 1 base and J by 4 bases, with 13 bases left in between. CDR1 is LNHDA, CDR2 SQIVND, per germline (reference sequence). CDR3 residues: CASSIGGASGNEKLFF. DNA for the CDR3: TGTGCCAGTAGTATAGGCGGTGCCTCGGGTAATGAAAAACTGTTTTTT.